The 5 T cell receptor beta chains in this list originate from one sample, sequenced in a study of a mutant IDH1 vaccine in newly diagnosed glioma. No antigens are known for them. The data were produced by immunoSEQ multiplex PCR, yet TCRdb's version contains in-frame clones alone and is incomplete. The table has 40,000 or so clones, approximately 80% seen once. The time point is: week 5, during vaccination. Alongside topical imiquimod, each dose of vaccine comprised 300 ug of mutant IDH1 20-mer peptide. Specimen: PBMCs, collected from a glioma patient whose treatment included an IDH1 peptide vaccine. The receptors derive from a man in his forties with glioma.

The rearrangement links TRBV2 to TRBJ2-2, with a tentative D call TRBD2 (7 bases). The CDR3 is 13 amino acids. Per the germline V gene, CDR1 is SNHLY and CDR2 is FYNNEI. The ends were cut back, 6 bases at V and 5 bases at J, with 10 bases in the middle. The CDR3 spells CASRRGGTGELFF. For the CDR3, the DNA is TGTGCCAGCAGGAGGGGGGGAACCGGGGAGCTGTTTTTT. The full variable domain, rest sourced from reference TRBV2 and TRBJ2-2, is EPEVTQTPSHQVTQMGQEVILRCVPISNHLYFYWYRQILGQKVEFLVSFYNNEISEKSEIFDDQFSVERPDGSNFTLKIRSTKLEDSAMYFCASRRGGTGELFFGEGSRLTVL.

This chain uses TRBV6-5 with TRBJ2-5; D is possibly TRBD1 (6 bases). Germline CDR1 reads MNHEY; CDR2 reads SVGAGI. With 5 bases removed from V and 1 base from J, the gap between germline ends came to 8 bases. The CDR3 is 13 residues long. CDR3 DNA: TGTGCCAGCAGTCCGACAGGCCAAGAGACCCAGTACTTC. It codes for CASSPTGQETQYF.

The chain has TRBV9 and TRBJ1-2, with TRBD1 identical over 7 bases. The length of the CDR3 is 13 residues. The germline V gene has CDR1 SGDLS and CDR2 YYNGEE. Losses at the gene ends were 3 bases for V and 7 bases for J; bases not matched to a gene: 6. The CDR3 DNA reads TGTGCCAGCAGCGCCCCGACAGGGACTGGCTACACCTTC. Translating it yields CASSAPTGTGYTF.

This clone was detected a few times. The chain has TRBV19 and TRBJ1-1, with 9 bases fitting TRBD1. Germline CDR1 LNHDA, CDR2 SQIVND (reference sequence). V gave up 7 bases and J gave up 7 bases; unmatched junction bases: 7. The CDR3 length is 13 residues. CDR3 region: CASMGQGWGEAFF. DNA of the CDR3: TGTGCCAGTATGGGACAGGGCTGGGGTGAAGCTTTCTTT.

This sequence joins TRBV19 and TRBJ1-6; TRBD1 might be the D (5 bases). The CDR3 runs 15 residues. V lost 4 bases to trimming and J lost 10 bases, with 17 bases between them. CDR1 and CDR2 (germline): LNHDA, SQIVND (reference sequence). CDR3 coding DNA: TGTGCCAGTAGTAATCGAGGGGTTCGAGGATCACCCCTCCACTTT. As protein: CASSNRGVRGSPLHF.